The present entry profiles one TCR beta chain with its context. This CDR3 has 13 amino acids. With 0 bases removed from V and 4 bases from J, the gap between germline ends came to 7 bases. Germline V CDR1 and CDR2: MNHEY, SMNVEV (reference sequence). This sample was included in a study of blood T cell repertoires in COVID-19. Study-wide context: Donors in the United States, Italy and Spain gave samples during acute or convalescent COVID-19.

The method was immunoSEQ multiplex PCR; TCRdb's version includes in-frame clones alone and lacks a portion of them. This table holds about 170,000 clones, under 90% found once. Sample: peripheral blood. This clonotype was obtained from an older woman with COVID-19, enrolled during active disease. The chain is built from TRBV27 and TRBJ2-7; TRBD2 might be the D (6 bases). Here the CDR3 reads CASSLSSGYEQYV. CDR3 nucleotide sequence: TGTGCCAGCAGTTTATCGAGCGGGTACGAGCAGTACGTC.